This T cell receptor beta chain originates from a study of regulatory T cells in long-lasting Graves disease. TCR beta libraries were built with iRepertoire HTBI primers and Arm-PCR of CDR3 regions. Using its own MiXCR run on the multiplex PCR reads, TCRdb lists one record per CDR3 protein. Counted here are roughly 360,000 distinct CDR3 sequences, 10% to 15% occurring once; the ten biggest clones make up about 19%. Time point in this sample: newly diagnosed GD, antithyroid drugs for less than 3 months. PBMC RNA was the source of the TCR library. Germline V gene sequence: CDR1 MNHEY, CDR2 SMNVEV (reference sequence). V gave up 6 bases and J gave up 9 bases, with 15 bases separating them. This CDR3 contains 14 residues. These data were likewise used in another study, on T cells in Graves' hyperthyroidism and ophthalmopathy.

This receptor was taken from a young woman with Graves disease. The chain couples TRBV27 to TRBJ1-6; D is ambiguous. Sequenced material: peripheral blood mononuclear cells (PBMCs), taken at new diagnosis, from a patient treated with antithyroid drugs. The CDR3: CASSWRREGSPLHF. For the CDR3, the DNA is TGTGCCAGCAGCTGGCGGAGGGAGGGTTCACCCCTCCACTTT.